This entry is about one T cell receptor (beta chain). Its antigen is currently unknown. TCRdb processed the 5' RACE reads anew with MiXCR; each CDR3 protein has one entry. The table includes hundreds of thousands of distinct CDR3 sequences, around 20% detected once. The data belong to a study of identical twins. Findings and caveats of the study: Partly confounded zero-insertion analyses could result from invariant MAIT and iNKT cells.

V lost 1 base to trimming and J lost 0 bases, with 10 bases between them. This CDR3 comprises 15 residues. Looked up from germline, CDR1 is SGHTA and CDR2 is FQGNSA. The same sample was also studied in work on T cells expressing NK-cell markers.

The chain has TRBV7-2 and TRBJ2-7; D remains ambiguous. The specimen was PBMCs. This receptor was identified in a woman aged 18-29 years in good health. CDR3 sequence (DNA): TGTGCCAGCAGCTTAGGTTCCCCCCTCTCCTACGAGCAGTACTTC. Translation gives CASSLGSPLSYEQYF.